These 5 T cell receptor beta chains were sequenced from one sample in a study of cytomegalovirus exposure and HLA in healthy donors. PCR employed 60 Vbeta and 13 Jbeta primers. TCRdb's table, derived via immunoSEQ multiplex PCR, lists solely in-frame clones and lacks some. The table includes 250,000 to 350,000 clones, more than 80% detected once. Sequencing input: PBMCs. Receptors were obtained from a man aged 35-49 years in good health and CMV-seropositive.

CDR3 protein: CATSRVIGSSTDTQYF. The CDR3 DNA is TGTGCCACCAGCAGAGTTATCGGTTCTAGCACAGATACGCAGTATTTT. The chain combines TRBV15 with TRBJ2-3; D not resolved. The CDR3 spans 16 residues. Germline CDR1 reads LNHNV; CDR2 reads YYDKDF (reference sequence). V shed 1 base and J shed 0 bases, with 11 bases lying between them.

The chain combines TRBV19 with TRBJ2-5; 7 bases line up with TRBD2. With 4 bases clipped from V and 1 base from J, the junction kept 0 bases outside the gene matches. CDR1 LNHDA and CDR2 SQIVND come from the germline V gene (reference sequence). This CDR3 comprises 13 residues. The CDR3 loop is CASSSGGQETQYF. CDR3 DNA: TGTGCCAGTAGTAGCGGGGGCCAAGAGACCCAGTACTTC.

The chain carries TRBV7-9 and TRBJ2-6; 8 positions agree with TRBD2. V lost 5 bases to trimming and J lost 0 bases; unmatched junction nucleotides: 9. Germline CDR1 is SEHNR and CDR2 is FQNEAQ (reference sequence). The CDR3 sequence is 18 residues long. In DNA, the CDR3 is TGTGCCAGCAGCGGAACCGGGGGGGACAACTCTGGGGCCAACGTCCTGACTTTC. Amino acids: CASSGTGGDNSGANVLTF. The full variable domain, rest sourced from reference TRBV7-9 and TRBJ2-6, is DTGVSQNPRHKITKRGQNVTFRCDPISEHNRLYWYRQTLGQGPEFLTYFQNEAQLEKSRLLSDRFSAERPKGSFSTLEIQRTEQGDSAMYLCASSGTGGDNSGANVLTFGAGSRLTVL.

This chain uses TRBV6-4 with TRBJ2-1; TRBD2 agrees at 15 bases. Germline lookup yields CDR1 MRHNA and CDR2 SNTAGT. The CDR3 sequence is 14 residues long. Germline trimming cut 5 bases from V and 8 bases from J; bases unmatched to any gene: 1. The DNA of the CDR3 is TGTGCCAGCAGTAGGACTAGCGGGGGGGATGAGCAGTTCTTC. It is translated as CASSRTSGGDEQFF.

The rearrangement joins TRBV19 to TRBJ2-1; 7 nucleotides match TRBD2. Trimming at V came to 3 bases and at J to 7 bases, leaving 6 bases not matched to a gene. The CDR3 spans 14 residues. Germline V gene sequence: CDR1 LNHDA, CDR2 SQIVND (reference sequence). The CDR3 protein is CASSMTTSRNEQFF. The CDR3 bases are TGTGCCAGTAGTATGACGACTAGCAGGAATGAGCAGTTCTTC.